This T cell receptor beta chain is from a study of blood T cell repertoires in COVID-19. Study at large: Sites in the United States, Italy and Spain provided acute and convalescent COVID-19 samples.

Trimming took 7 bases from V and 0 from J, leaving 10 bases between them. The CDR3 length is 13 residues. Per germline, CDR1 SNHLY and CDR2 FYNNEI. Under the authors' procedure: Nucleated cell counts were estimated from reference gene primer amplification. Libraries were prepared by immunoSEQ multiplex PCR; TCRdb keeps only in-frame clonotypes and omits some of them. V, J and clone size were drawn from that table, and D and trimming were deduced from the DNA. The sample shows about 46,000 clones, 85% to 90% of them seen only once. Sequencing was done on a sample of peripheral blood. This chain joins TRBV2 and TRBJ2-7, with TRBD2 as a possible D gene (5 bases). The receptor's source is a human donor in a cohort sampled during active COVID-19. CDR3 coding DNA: TGTGCCAGCAATCCAGCGGACTCCTACGAGCAGTACTTC. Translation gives CASNPADSYEQYF.